The sample holds many counts of the clone carrying this TCR beta chain. Documented time point: before trial treatment. Those eligible were patients bearing advanced solid tumors lacking tumor-infiltrating lymphocytes. This sample stems from a study of low-dose radiotherapy and immunotherapy resistance in tumors. Looking at the study overall: Patients were treated with intravenous nivolumab at 240 mg every two weeks and were also dosed with ipilimumab at 1 mg/kg every six weeks. Intravenously given cyclophosphamide 200 mg/m2 followed a two-week schedule that placed each dose one day before radiation and immunotherapy.

The length of the CDR3 is 11 residues. In germline, CDR1 is MDHEN, CDR2 SYDVKM. The V end lost 10 bases, the J end lost 5 bases, and 11 bases lay between the germline ends. Alpha- and beta-chain coverage of first-strand cDNA came from TRAV- and TRBV-specific primers. TCR amplification involved 15 to 25 PCR cycles with a constant-region primer and V-primer adapter. With in vitro transcription, the isolated mRNA was amplified. TCRdb passed the reads through MiXCR, listing each CDR3 protein once. Altogether 85,000 to 95,000 distinct CDR3 sequences are present, 9.4% being singletons, with the ten largest covering 0.8% to 1.3%.

This chain connects TRBV28 to TRBJ2-5; D call uncertain. The sequences come from PBMCs, collected before treatment. This clonotype was obtained from a male donor with prostate cancer. The CDR3 sequence is CATTGRETQYF. The CDR3 DNA reads TGTGCCACCACGGGCCGGGAGACCCAGTACTTC.